This TCR beta chain was observed in a study of post-analysis software for immune sequencing data. About the study: The cohort encompassed relapsing-remitting, secondary progressive and progressive-relapsing multiple sclerosis disease courses. Regarding the study as a whole: Several TRBV segments (TRBV5-6, TRBV5-1 and TRBV20-1 among them) occurred more frequently in patients than in controls. Strong same-batch co-clustering of samples appeared with F measure clustering. Diversity measured as normalized Chao1 was significantly lower in multiple sclerosis patients than in controls.

Included in the TCR beta cDNA libraries were unique molecular identifiers. T cells, about 0.85 to 11 million of them, yielded 500,000 to 600,000 cDNA molecules. Each CDR3 protein gets one entry after TCRdb re-called the PCR reads with MiXCR. Of about 680,000 distinct CDR3 sequences in the sample, approximately 59% are singletons; the top ten hold around 11%. The CDR3 totals 12 residues. CDR1 SEHNR and CDR2 FQNEAQ come from the germline V gene (reference sequence). V was shortened by 2 bases and J by 7 bases, with 9 bases between the two germline ends. About this clonotype itself: The target antigen is unknown.

The sequence was collected from a girl aged 2-9 years with multiple sclerosis. The sequenced material came from blood. The V call is TRBV7-9, the J call TRBJ2-7; no clear D gene. In DNA form, the CDR3 reads TGTGCCAGCAGCTTAAGCTTACCTGAGCAGTACTTC. Translation: CASSLSLPEQYF.